The present T cell receptor (beta chain) was sequenced within a study of cytomegalovirus exposure and HLA in healthy donors. Overall study context: Around 80 million unique TCR sequences came from HLA-typed donors in an early release.

V lost 5 bases and J 4 bases, leaving 15 bases between the germline ends. The CDR3 spans 14 residues. The germline V gene encodes CDR1 MDHEN and CDR2 SYDVKM. The PCR employed 60 Vbeta primers together with 13 Jbeta primers. Profiled with immunoSEQ multiplex PCR; TCRdb holds only in-frame clones, not every one. This sample's table reports more than 100,000 clones. Sequenced material: PBMCs. This receptor was identified in a man younger than 30 in good health and CMV-seronegative. V and J are TRBV28 and TRBJ2-7; maybe TRBD2 (7 bases). CDR3 sequence reads: CASSIPGRGYEQYF. The CDR3 DNA reads as TGTGCCAGCAGTATTCCAGGGAGGGGGTACGAGCAGTACTTC. The full variable domain, rest sourced from reference TRBV28 and TRBJ2-7, is DVKVTQSSRYLVKRTGEKVFLECVQDMDHENMFWYRQDPGLGLRLIYFSYDVKMKEKGDIPEGYSVSREKKERFSLILESASTNQTSMYLCASSIPGRGYEQYFGPGTRLTVT.